Listed below are T cell receptor beta chains from one sample, sequenced in a study of human T cells and chemical hapten exposure. TCRdb ran MiXCR on the RACE reads and lists one entry per CDR3 protein. This sample has 150,000 to 200,000 distinct CDR3 sequences, with 30% found just once. Sequences were derived from whole blood, sampled in connection with sensitization to the hapten diphenylcyclopropenone (DPC). The receptor source for this set is a woman in her thirties with alopecia areata. Some clones in this sample may be carry-over from other donors' samples. CDR3s include the opening cysteine and the closing phenylalanine or tryptophan. D genes are given only for firm matches. Expanded clones are given a class, and other clones once, few, many or no size at all.

clone_size	d_call	j_call	v_call	cdr3_aa	cdr3_nt
NA	NA	TRBJ1-2	TRBV28	CASSPVGLKVFYGYTF	TGTGCCAGCAGTCCGGTAGGGCTAAAGGTCTTCTATGGCTACACCTTC
once	TRBD1	TRBJ2-7	TRBV10-3	CAISQTGGHEQYF	TGTGCCATCAGTCAGACAGGGGGCCACGAGCAGTACTTC
once	NA	TRBJ1-4	TRBV4-3	CASSQDGRGKLFF	TGCGCCAGCAGCCAAGATGGGAGGGGAAAACTGTTTTTT
NA	TRBD2	TRBJ2-2	TRBV20-1	CSARASGNTGELFF	TGCAGTGCTAGAGCTAGCGGGAACACCGGGGAGCTGTTTTTT
many	NA	TRBJ2-1	TRBV28	CASRPAGLNNEQFF	TGTGCCAGCAGGCCCGCGGGACTGAACAATGAGCAGTTCTTC
NA	NA	TRBJ2-1	TRBV28	CASSKGGDNEQFF	TGTGCCAGCAGTAAGGGGGGGGACAATGAGCAGTTCTTC
NA	TRBD1	TRBJ2-7	TRBV5-4	CASSLGQGGYEQYF	TGTGCCAGCAGCCTGGGACAGGGGGGCTACGAGCAGTACTTC
many	NA	TRBJ1-1	TRBV6-6	CASSYGPLGAFF	TGTGCCAGCAGTTATGGGCCTCTGGGGGCTTTCTTT
few	NA	TRBJ1-6	TRBV12-3/TRBV12-4	CASSFRRGHNSPLHF	TGTGCCAGCAGTTTTCGCAGGGGACACAATTCACCCCTCCACTTT
many	NA	TRBJ2-2	TRBV10-3	CAIKAWDTGELFF	TGTGCCATCAAGGCGTGGGACACCGGGGAGCTGTTTTTT
few	TRBD2	TRBJ2-3	TRBV7-2	CASSTTRLAGTDTQYF	TGTGCCAGCAGCACGACTCGGCTAGCGGGCACAGATACGCAGTATTTT
NA	NA	TRBJ1-3	TRBV5-1	CASSPLDSGNTIYF	TGCGCCAGCAGCCCACTTGACTCTGGAAACACCATATATTTT
NA	TRBD2	TRBJ2-3	TRBV7-2	CASSPGLAGGPHTQYF	TGTGCCAGCAGCCCGGGACTAGCGGGAGGGCCTCATACGCAGTATTTT